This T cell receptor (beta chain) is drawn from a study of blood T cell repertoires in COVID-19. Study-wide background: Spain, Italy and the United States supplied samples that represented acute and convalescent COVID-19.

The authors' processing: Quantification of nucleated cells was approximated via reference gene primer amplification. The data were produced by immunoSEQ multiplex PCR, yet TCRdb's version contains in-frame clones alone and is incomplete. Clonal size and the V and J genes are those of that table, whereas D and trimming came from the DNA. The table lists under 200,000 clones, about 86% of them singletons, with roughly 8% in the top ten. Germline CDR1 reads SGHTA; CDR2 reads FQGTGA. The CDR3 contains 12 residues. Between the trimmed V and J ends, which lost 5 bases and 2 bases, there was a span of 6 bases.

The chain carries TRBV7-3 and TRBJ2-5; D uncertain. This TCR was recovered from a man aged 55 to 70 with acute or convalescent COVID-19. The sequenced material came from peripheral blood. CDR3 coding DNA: TGTGCCAGCAGCGTATCGCAAGAGACCCAGTACTTC. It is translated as CASSVSQETQYF.